These 19 T cell receptor beta chains originate from one sample sequenced in a study of blood T cell repertoires in COVID-19. Using immunoSEQ multiplex PCR, the repertoire was profiled, and TCRdb retains in-frame clones only, with some absent. The sample records around 180,000 clones, about 87% being singletons. The specimen was peripheral blood. These receptors were taken from a man aged 60 to 75 with acute or convalescent COVID-19.

The rearrangement joins TRBV18 to TRBJ2-3; TRBD1 agrees at 7 bases. The CDR3 loop spans 17 amino acids. Germline values: CDR1 KGHSH, CDR2 LQKENI. The junction had 9 bases not matched to a gene; V was cut back by 3 bases and J by 0 bases. CDR3 region: CASSPEGAGRSTDTQYF. CDR3 nucleotides: TGTGCCAGCTCACCCGAGGGGGCCGGTCGTAGCACAGATACGCAGTATTTT.

This rearrangement joins TRBV29-1 to TRBJ2-7; tentative D call: TRBD1 (6 bases). This CDR3 comprises 12 residues. The germline V gene encodes CDR1 SQVTM and CDR2 ANQGSEA. V was cut by 3 bases and J by 3 bases, with 9 bases left in between. The CDR3 DNA reads TGCAGCGTTGAGGGCAGGGGCTACGAGCAGTACTTC. Translated: CSVEGRGYEQYF.

The rearrangement links TRBV5-1 to TRBJ2-5; possibly TRBD1 for D (6 bases). CDR3 length: 13 residues. Trimming removed 2 bases at V and 7 bases at J, with 12 bases between. The V gene's germline CDR1 is SGHRS and CDR2 YFSETQ. CDR3 DNA sequence: TGCGCCAGCAGCTTTGACAGGCTAGGGACCCAGTACTTC. It codes for CASSFDRLGTQYF.

This clone was seen at least ten times. This chain links TRBV19 with TRBJ2-7, with TRBD1 matching over 9 bases. This CDR3 has 15 residues. Germline V gene data show CDR1 as LNHDA and CDR2 as SQIVND (reference sequence). J was trimmed by 4 bases and V by 6 bases; bases with no gene match: 10. The CDR3 DNA follows: TGTGCCAGTAGCCTAGGGACAGGGTCCGTATACGAGCAGTACTTC. Its protein product is CASSLGTGSVYEQYF.

The chain employs TRBV7-8 and TRBJ2-7; 9 nucleotides match TRBD1. Germline CDR1 and CDR2: SGHVS and FQNEAQ. The V gene end was trimmed by 1 base and the J gene end by 1 base; junction bases not matched to a gene: 2. The CDR3 loop spans 15 amino acids. CDR3 in DNA: TGTGCCAGCAGCTTAGTGGGGACAGGGTCCTACGAGCAGTACTTC. Amino acids: CASSLVGTGSYEQYF.

This chain connects TRBV2 to TRBJ2-3; 8 bases align to TRBD1. The germline V gene encodes CDR1 SNHLY and CDR2 FYNNEI. The V segment lost 8 bases and the J segment 0 bases; nucleotides outside the gene matches: 10. This CDR3 is 16 amino acids long. The CDR3 is CASATGQGRSTDTQYF. The DNA of the CDR3 is TGTGCCAGCGCGACTGGACAGGGAAGAAGCACAGATACGCAGTATTTT.

The chain is built from TRBV7-9 and TRBJ2-3; 9 bases map to TRBD1. Trimming cost V 5 bases and J 2 bases; bases outside gene matches: 5. Germline V gene data show CDR1 as SEHNR and CDR2 as FQNEAQ (reference sequence). The CDR3 is 15 amino acids. The CDR3 nucleotides are TGTGCCAGCAGCCCCGGGACAGGGTCCACAGATACGCAGTATTTT. Translating it yields CASSPGTGSTDTQYF.

This chain joins TRBV18 and TRBJ1-2; D is possibly TRBD1 (5 bases). The CDR3 is 15 amino acids. Trimming took off 1 base at V and 6 bases at J, with 15 bases between the two ends. Germline loops: CDR1 KGHSH, CDR2 LQKENI. This CDR3 is CASSPQGRVGDGYTF. As DNA, the CDR3 is TGTGCCAGCTCACCACAAGGCAGGGTTGGGGATGGCTACACCTTC.

The V and J genes are TRBV5-4 and TRBJ2-5; TRBD2 is a possible D gene (6 bases). Germline CDR1 and CDR2: SGHNT and YYREEE (reference sequence). CDR3 length equals 17 residues. V was pared by 0 bases and J by 5 bases, with 20 bases between. The CDR3 protein is CASSLAVGGGRSETQYF. The CDR3 coding sequence is TGTGCCAGCAGCTTGGCGGTGGGGGGAGGAAGGTCTGAGACCCAGTACTTC.

The rearrangement links TRBV6-5 to TRBJ2-2; TRBD2 matches 8 bases. The V gene end was trimmed by 7 bases and the J gene end by 4 bases; junction bases not matched to a gene: 8. This CDR3 has 15 amino acids. Per the germline V gene, CDR1 is MNHEY and CDR2 is SVGAGI. In nucleotides, the CDR3 is TGTGCCAGCACTCCGGGACTAGTTGGCACCGGGGAGCTGTTTTTT. Its protein is CASTPGLVGTGELFF.

The V gene is TRBV25-1, the J gene TRBJ1-4; 7 bases fit TRBD1. Germline V gene lookup returns CDR1 MGHDK and CDR2 SYGVNS. The CDR3 sequence is 17 residues long. J lost 2 bases, V lost 3 bases, and 9 bases had no gene match. This chain's CDR3 is CASSDPRDSSTNEKLFF. The CDR3 DNA reads TGTGCCAGCAGTGACCCCAGGGACAGTTCGACTAATGAAAAACTGTTTTTT.

The rearrangement joins TRBV6-5 to TRBJ2-3; 8 positions agree with TRBD2. The CDR3 length is 13 residues. V gave up 10 bases and J gave up 3 bases; unmatched junction bases: 6. Germline CDR1 is MNHEY and CDR2 is SVGAGI. The CDR3 region has the DNA TGTGCCACCAAGGTAGCGGGGACAGATACGCAGTATTTT. Protein: CATKVAGTDTQYF.

V is TRBV5-1 and J is TRBJ2-2; the match to TRBD2 covers 10 bases. The CDR3 is made up of 16 amino acids. V was clipped by 0 bases and J by 3 bases; unmatched bases: 2. The germline V gene has CDR1 SGHRS and CDR2 YFSETQ. DNA for the CDR3: TGCGCCAGCAGCTTGGCTAGCGGGGGCTACACCGGGGAGCTGTTTTTT. This translates into CASSLASGGYTGELFF.

DNA for the CDR3: TGTGCCAGCAGTGGAGTTCGTGGAGGGCATGGCTACACCTTC. Translated, it gives CASSGVRGGHGYTF. The chain carries TRBV2 and TRBJ1-2; no firm D call. The CDR3 loop spans 14 amino acids. The V gene's germline CDR1 is SNHLY and CDR2 FYNNEI. V shed 4 bases and J shed 6 bases, with 15 bases lying between them.

The chain joins TRBV2 to TRBJ2-3, with D possibly matching TRBD2 (6 bases). The CDR3 is 14 amino acids. The V end was cut by 10 bases, the J end by 3 bases, with 17 bases between. Germline V gene lookup returns CDR1 SNHLY and CDR2 FYNNEI. The CDR3, as DNA: TGTGCCACCCAAAGGGGTGGGAGGACAGATACGCAGTATTTT. Amino acids: CATQRGGRTDTQYF.

The chain links TRBV7-8 to TRBJ1-1, with D unresolved. Looked up from germline, CDR1 is SGHVS and CDR2 is FQNEAQ. This CDR3 has 15 amino acids. V gave up 4 bases and J gave up 4 bases, with 16 bases separating them. CDR3 sequence (DNA): TGTGCCAGCAGCTCCGCGGGCAGGTGGAGCACTGAAGCTTTCTTT. Protein sequence: CASSSAGRWSTEAFF.

The chain uses TRBV2 and TRBJ2-3; D is perhaps TRBD1 (5 bases). The CDR3 length is 14 residues. The V gene lost 6 bases and the J gene lost 2 bases, with 12 bases spanning the gap. CDR1 is SNHLY, CDR2 FYNNEI, per germline. The DNA for the CDR3 is TGTGCCAGCAGAGTAGACAGAACCACAGATACGCAGTATTTT. It translates to CASRVDRTTDTQYF.

Regarding this clone: Within the sample, other DNA sequences also encode this same CDR3. CDR3 protein: CASSVAGGNEKLFF. The CDR3 DNA sequence: TGTGCCAGCAGCGTAGCAGGGGGCAATGAAAAACTGTTTTTT. This chain uses TRBV9 with TRBJ1-4; TRBD1 agrees at 8 bases. V was pared by 0 bases and J by 5 bases, with 0 bases of the junction left unmatched. CDR3 length equals 14 residues. Germline loops: CDR1 SGDLS, CDR2 YYNGEE. Full variable domain (remainder filled in from reference TRBV9 and TRBJ1-4): DSGVTQTPKHLITATGQRVTLRCSPRSGDLSVYWYQQSLDQGLQFLIQYYNGEERAKGNILERFSAQQFPDLHSELNLSSLELGDSALYFCASSVAGGNEKLFFGSGTQLSVL.

This sequence joins TRBV11-2 and TRBJ1-3; D might be TRBD1 (6 bases). Germline V gene lookup returns CDR1 SGHAT and CDR2 FQNNGV. Deletions cut 3 bases from V and 3 bases from J, with 12 bases between. There are 15 residues in the CDR3. The CDR3 nucleotides are TGTGCCAGCAGCTTTTCAGGGGTGGTTGGAAACACCATATATTTT. This encodes CASSFSGVVGNTIYF.